This note documents a single T cell receptor (beta chain) sequence. Each CDR3 protein gets one entry after TCRdb re-called the RT-PCR reads with MiXCR. The sample yields under 200,000 distinct CDR3 sequences, over 25% seen once. This record belongs to a study of patients and donors after allogeneic stem cell transplantation. V was clipped by 4 bases and J by 4 bases; unmatched bases: 4. Per germline, CDR1 SGHRS and CDR2 YFSETQ. This CDR3 comprises 15 residues. This chain connects TRBV5-1 to TRBJ2-1, with TRBD2 matching 11 bases. The TCR sequence derives from a human donor who was either an allogeneic HSCT recipient or a stem cell or donor lymphocyte infusion donor (not recorded which). It is not recorded whose cells these are; they may come from a transplant donor. The sample taken for sequencing was blood, either unsorted or a sorted T cell fraction (not recorded which). DNA for the CDR3: TGCGCCAGCAGCAAGACTAGCGGGGATTACAATGAGCAGTTCTTC. It is translated as CASSKTSGDYNEQFF.